This T cell receptor beta chain derives from a study of OX40 agonist ivuxolimab in advanced cancers. Study background: The patients received agonistic anti-OX40 (CD134) antibody ivuxolimab. Patient treatment consisted of intravenous ivuxolimab administration every 2 weeks at 0.01 to 10 mg/kg. The study's findings and limits: Averaged across samples, CD8+ T cells carried more expanded clones than CD4+ did.

The germline V gene encodes CDR1 MDHEN and CDR2 SYDVKM. After removal of 8 bases from V and 7 bases from J, the junction contained 9 bases not matched to a gene. The CDR3 contains 15 residues. Libraries were prepared by immunoSEQ multiplex PCR; TCRdb keeps only in-frame clonotypes and omits some of them. The sample shows 30,000 to 45,000 clones, around 87% of them seen only once. This clone was detected only a few times. The antigen remains unidentified. The V gene is TRBV28, the J gene TRBJ1-6, with 9 bases that match TRBD1. This TCR came from an adult with an advanced solid tumor such as melanoma, head and neck, liver or kidney cancer. The material was CD4+ or CD8+ T cells sorted from blood, obtained in a trial of the OX40 agonist ivuxolimab. In nucleotides, the CDR3 is TGTGCCAGCGGGACAGGGAGGTCCATGAATTCACCCCTCCACTTT. It specifies CASGTGRSMNSPLHF.